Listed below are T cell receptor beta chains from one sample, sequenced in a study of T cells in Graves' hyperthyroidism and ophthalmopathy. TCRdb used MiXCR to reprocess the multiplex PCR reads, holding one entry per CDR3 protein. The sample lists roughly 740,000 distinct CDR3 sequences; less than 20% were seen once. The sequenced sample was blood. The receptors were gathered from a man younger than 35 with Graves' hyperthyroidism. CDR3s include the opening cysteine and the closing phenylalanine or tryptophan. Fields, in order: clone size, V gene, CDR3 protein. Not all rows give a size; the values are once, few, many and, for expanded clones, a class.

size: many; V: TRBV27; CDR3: CASSSQREADTQYF
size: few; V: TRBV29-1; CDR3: CSVEVAATYEQYF
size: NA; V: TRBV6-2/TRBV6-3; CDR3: CASRYRAGTLHF
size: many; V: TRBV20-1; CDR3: CSASGRETDTQYF
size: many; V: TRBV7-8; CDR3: CASSYGTDGSNQPQHF
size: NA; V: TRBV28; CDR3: CASSPTGVPTNEKLFF
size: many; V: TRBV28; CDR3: CASSIDSNQPQHF
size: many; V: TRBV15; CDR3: CATSTDRAGYEQYF
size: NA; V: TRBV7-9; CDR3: CASSLGQGLYSAYEQYF
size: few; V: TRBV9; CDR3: CASSVEGDRDSELRGTQYF
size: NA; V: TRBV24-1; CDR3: CATSDYQTAFSYNEQFF
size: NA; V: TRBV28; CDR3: CASRENLAGDYEQYF
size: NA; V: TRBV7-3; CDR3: CASSTGLAGGTDTQYF
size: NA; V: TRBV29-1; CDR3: CSVAPGTSTYEQYF
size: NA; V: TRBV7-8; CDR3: CASSLESRGGNQPQHF
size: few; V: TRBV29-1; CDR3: CSVDPAGEAFF
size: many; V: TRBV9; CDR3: CASSEGGGGTEAFF
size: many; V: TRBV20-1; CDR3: CSAREGTMPYNEQFF
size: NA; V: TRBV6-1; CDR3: CASRDADLRFGYTF
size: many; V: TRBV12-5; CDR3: CASGFVDEQYF
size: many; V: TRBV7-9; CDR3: CASSFEVQETQYF
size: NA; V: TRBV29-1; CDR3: CSVGQITGELFF
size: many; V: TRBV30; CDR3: CAWTGTGRNEQFF
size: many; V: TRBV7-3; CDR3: CASSRGQGNEQYF
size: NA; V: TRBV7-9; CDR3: CASSGHLGTSGRLQETQYF
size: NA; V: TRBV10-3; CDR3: CAISDRGFGNQPQHF
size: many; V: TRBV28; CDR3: CASESGGLTYGYTF